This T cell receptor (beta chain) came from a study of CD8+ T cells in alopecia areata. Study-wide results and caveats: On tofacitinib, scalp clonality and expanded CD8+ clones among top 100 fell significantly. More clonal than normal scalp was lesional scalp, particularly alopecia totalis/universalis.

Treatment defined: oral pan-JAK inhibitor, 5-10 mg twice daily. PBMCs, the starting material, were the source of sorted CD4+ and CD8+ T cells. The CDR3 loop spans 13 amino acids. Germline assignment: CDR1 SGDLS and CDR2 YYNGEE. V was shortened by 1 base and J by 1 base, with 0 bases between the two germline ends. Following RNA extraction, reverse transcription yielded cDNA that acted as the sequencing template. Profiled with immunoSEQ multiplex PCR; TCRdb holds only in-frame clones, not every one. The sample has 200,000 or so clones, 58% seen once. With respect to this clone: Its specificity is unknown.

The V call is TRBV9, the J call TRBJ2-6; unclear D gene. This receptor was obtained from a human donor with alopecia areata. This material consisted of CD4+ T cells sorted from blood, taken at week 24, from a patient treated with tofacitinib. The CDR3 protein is CASSVSGANVLTF. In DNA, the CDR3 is TGTGCCAGCAGCGTATCTGGGGCCAACGTCCTGACTTTC.